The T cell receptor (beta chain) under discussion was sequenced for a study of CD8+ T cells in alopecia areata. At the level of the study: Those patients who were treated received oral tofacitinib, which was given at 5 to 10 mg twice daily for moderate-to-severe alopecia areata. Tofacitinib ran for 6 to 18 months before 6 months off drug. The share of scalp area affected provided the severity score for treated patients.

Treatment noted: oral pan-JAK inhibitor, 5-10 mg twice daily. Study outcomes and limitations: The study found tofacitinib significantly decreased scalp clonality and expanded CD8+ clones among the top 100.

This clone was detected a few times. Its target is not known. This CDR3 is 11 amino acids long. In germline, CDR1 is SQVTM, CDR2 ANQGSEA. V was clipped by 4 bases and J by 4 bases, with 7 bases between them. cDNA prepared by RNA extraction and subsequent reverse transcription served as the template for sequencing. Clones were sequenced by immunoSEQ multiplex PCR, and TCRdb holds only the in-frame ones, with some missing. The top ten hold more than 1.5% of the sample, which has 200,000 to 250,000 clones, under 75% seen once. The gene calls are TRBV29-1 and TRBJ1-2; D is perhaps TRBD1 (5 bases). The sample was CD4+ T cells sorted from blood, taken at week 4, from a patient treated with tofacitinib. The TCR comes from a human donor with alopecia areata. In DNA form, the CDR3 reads TGCAGCGTTGGGGACGTCTATGGCTACACCTTC. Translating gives CSVGDVYGYTF.